This T cell receptor (beta chain) appears in the sequencing data of a study of blood T cell repertoires in COVID-19. Looking at the study overall: The United States, Italy and Spain were the sources of the acute and convalescent COVID-19 samples. T cells, B-cell-depleted T cells, or PBMCs provided the cDNA or gDNA that served as material.

CDR1 is MNHNS and CDR2 is SASEGT in the germline V gene. V dropped 3 bases and J dropped 1; count of bases not matched to a gene: 12. CDR3 size: 19 residues. The authors' processing: Amplification of reference gene primers provided the estimated nucleated cell counts. Clones were read by immunoSEQ multiplex PCR, and TCRdb kept only the in-frame ones, dropping some. V and J calls and clone size follow that table, whereas D and trimming were derived from the DNA. The table shows about 210,000 clones, with 92% occurring only once. The specimen sequenced was peripheral blood. The receptor comes from a man aged 25-45 years with acute or convalescent COVID-19. J is TRBJ2-6 and V is TRBV6-1; TRBD1 matches 7 bases. CDR3 sequence (DNA): TGTGCCAGCAGTGACGAGGGCCGACAGGGTCGATCTGGGGCCAACGTCCTGACTTTC. It codes for CASSDEGRQGRSGANVLTF.